This T cell receptor beta chain was sequenced during a study of Ad26.COV2.S vaccination and SARS-CoV-2 variants. Only in-frame clones appear in the TCRdb table, and some are missing; sequencing was by immunoSEQ multiplex PCR. The repertoire holds just over 350,000 clones, about 90% seen once, with 3% to 5% in the top ten. Between the trimmed V and J ends, which lost 0 bases and 4 bases, there was a span of 13 bases. Germline values: CDR1 MNHNY, CDR2 SVGAGI (reference sequence). This CDR3 has 16 residues. In regard to this clone: Its antigen is unknown.

Findings and limits, study-wide: Comparable non-spike TCR breadth was observed in vaccine and placebo recipients. Ad26.COV2.S recipients had broader spike-specific TCRs (P = 0.0014). Breadth, reportedly substantial, characterized the spike-specific CD8+ and CD4+ T cell responses after vaccination. Analyses of TCR breadth and depth may have underestimated total T cell responses.

This specimen consisted of peripheral blood, obtained after recovery from COVID-19. This chain uses TRBV6-6 with TRBJ2-4, with D maybe TRBD2 (5 bases). This receptor was taken from a human donor who had recovered from COVID-19. Here the CDR3 DNA reads TGTGCCAGCAGTTACTCGACTATGGGCTTGAAAAACATTCAGTACTTC. It specifies CASSYSTMGLKNIQYF.